This is a list of T cell receptor beta chains from one sample in a study of siplizumab effects on memory and regulatory T cells. Profiled with immunoSEQ multiplex PCR; TCRdb holds only in-frame clones, not every one. The table lists roughly 60,000 clones, 90% to 98% of them singletons, with about 0.095% in the top ten. Sequencing used naive CD8+ T cells sorted from blood. These receptors all come from a human donor in good health. The CDR3 runs from the conserved cysteine through the conserved F or W. A D gene is named only where the DNA matches it firmly. Some rows mark clone size as missing; the rest say once, few, many or name a class of expanded clone.

len: 15; j_gene: TRBJ2-5; abundance: -; d_gene: TRBD1; v_gene: TRBV19; CDR3aa: CASSIRQGWWETQYF; CDR3nt: TGTGCCAGTAGTATCCGACAGGGTTGGTGGGAGACCCAGTACTTC
len: 14; j_gene: TRBJ2-7; abundance: once; d_gene: -; v_gene: TRBV11-2; CDR3aa: CASSFTGSGSEQYF; CDR3nt: TGTGCCAGCAGCTTTACTGGATCCGGCTCCGAGCAGTACTTC
len: 15; j_gene: TRBJ2-3; abundance: -; d_gene: -; v_gene: TRBV9; CDR3aa: CASSREGLSTDTQYF; CDR3nt: TGTGCCAGCAGCCGCGAGGGCCTCAGTACAGATACGCAGTATTTT
len: 15; j_gene: TRBJ1-4; abundance: -; d_gene: -; v_gene: TRBV27; CDR3aa: CASSSIRDGDEKLFF; CDR3nt: TGTGCCAGCAGTTCTATCCGGGACGGGGATGAAAAACTGTTTTTT
len: 14; j_gene: TRBJ2-7; abundance: -; d_gene: TRBD1; v_gene: TRBV19; CDR3aa: CATQGGDRGYEQYF; CDR3nt: TGTGCCACCCAGGGAGGGGACAGGGGATACGAGCAGTACTTC
len: 16; j_gene: TRBJ1-2; abundance: -; d_gene: -; v_gene: TRBV7-2; CDR3aa: CASSGGPYESNYGYTF; CDR3nt: TGTGCCAGCAGCGGGGGCCCTTACGAATCCAACTATGGCTACACCTTC
len: 19; j_gene: TRBJ2-5; abundance: -; d_gene: TRBD2; v_gene: TRBV7-9; CDR3aa: CASSLAGFGAGVGKETQYF; CDR3nt: TGTGCCAGCAGCTTAGCTGGTTTTGGGGCGGGGGTCGGTAAAGAGACCCAGTACTTC
len: 14; j_gene: TRBJ1-5; abundance: -; d_gene: -; v_gene: TRBV6-5; CDR3aa: CASSRGDSNQPQHF; CDR3nt: TGTGCCAGCAGCCGCGGTGATAGCAATCAGCCCCAGCATTTT
len: 13; j_gene: TRBJ2-7; abundance: -; d_gene: -; v_gene: TRBV9; CDR3aa: CASSGTVADEQYF; CDR3nt: TGTGCCAGCAGCGGGACAGTCGCTGACGAGCAGTACTTC
len: 15; j_gene: TRBJ1-5; abundance: -; d_gene: -; v_gene: TRBV6-5; CDR3aa: CASSYSGTGVQPQHF; CDR3nt: TGTGCCAGCAGTTATTCAGGGACCGGGGTTCAGCCCCAGCATTTT
len: 15; j_gene: TRBJ2-7; abundance: -; d_gene: TRBD2; v_gene: TRBV9; CDR3aa: CASSVASAGGYEQYF; CDR3nt: TGTGCCAGCAGCGTAGCATCAGCGGGGGGATACGAGCAGTACTTC
len: 16; j_gene: TRBJ2-4; abundance: -; d_gene: -; v_gene: TRBV19; CDR3aa: CASSIDDSFQINIQYF; CDR3nt: TGTGCCAGTAGTATAGACGACTCTTTCCAAATAAACATTCAGTACTTC
len: 14; j_gene: TRBJ2-3; abundance: -; d_gene: -; v_gene: TRBV5-1; CDR3aa: CASTGEYDTDTQYF; CDR3nt: TGCGCCAGCACCGGAGAGTACGACACAGATACGCAGTATTTT
len: 14; j_gene: TRBJ2-5; abundance: -; d_gene: -; v_gene: TRBV11-1; CDR3aa: CASSLETGIETQYF; CDR3nt: TGTGCCAGCAGCTTAGAAACAGGGATCGAGACCCAGTACTTC
len: 15; j_gene: TRBJ2-1; abundance: -; d_gene: -; v_gene: TRBV5-6; CDR3aa: CASSFIADSYNEQFF; CDR3nt: TGTGCCAGCAGCTTTATAGCGGACTCCTACAATGAGCAGTTCTTC
len: 15; j_gene: TRBJ2-4; abundance: -; d_gene: TRBD1; v_gene: TRBV29-1; CDR3aa: CSVEDPGQGLGIQYF; CDR3nt: TGCAGCGTCGAGGACCCGGGACAGGGACTCGGCATTCAGTACTTC
len: 13; j_gene: TRBJ2-7; abundance: -; d_gene: -; v_gene: TRBV27; CDR3aa: CASSQQTGSEQYF; CDR3nt: TGTGCCAGCAGTCAACAAACAGGGTCCGAGCAGTACTTC
len: 16; j_gene: TRBJ2-1; abundance: -; d_gene: -; v_gene: TRBV2; CDR3aa: CASSEHRPPSYNEQFF; CDR3nt: TGTGCCAGCAGTGAACACCGCCCACCTAGCTACAATGAGCAGTTCTTC
len: 15; j_gene: TRBJ2-7; abundance: -; d_gene: -; v_gene: TRBV7-3; CDR3aa: CASSPSGGAAYEQYF; CDR3nt: TGTGCCAGCAGCCCAAGTGGGGGGGCCGCCTACGAGCAGTACTTC
len: 16; j_gene: TRBJ2-7; abundance: -; d_gene: TRBD1; v_gene: TRBV9; CDR3aa: CASSSRPGQSSYEQYF; CDR3nt: TGTGCCAGCAGCTCCCGACCGGGACAGTCCTCCTACGAGCAGTACTTC
len: 16; j_gene: TRBJ2-1; abundance: -; d_gene: TRBD2; v_gene: TRBV27; CDR3aa: CASSLSGLAGGYEQFF; CDR3nt: TGTGCCAGCAGTTTATCGGGACTAGCGGGGGGCTATGAGCAGTTCTTC
len: 13; j_gene: TRBJ2-7; abundance: -; d_gene: -; v_gene: TRBV19; CDR3aa: CASSMAGSYEQYF; CDR3nt: TGTGCCAGTAGTATGGCAGGCTCCTACGAGCAGTACTTC
len: 18; j_gene: TRBJ2-5; abundance: -; d_gene: TRBD1; v_gene: TRBV7-8; CDR3aa: CASSLEVWTGALGETQYF; CDR3nt: TGTGCCAGCAGCTTAGAGGTGTGGACAGGGGCGTTGGGAGAGACCCAGTACTTC
len: 13; j_gene: TRBJ2-7; abundance: -; d_gene: -; v_gene: TRBV2; CDR3aa: CASKFRASYEQYF; CDR3nt: TGTGCCAGCAAATTCCGGGCCTCCTACGAGCAGTACTTC
len: 12; j_gene: TRBJ2-5; abundance: -; d_gene: -; v_gene: TRBV9; CDR3aa: CASSVDQETQYF; CDR3nt: TGTGCCAGCAGCGTAGACCAAGAGACCCAGTACTTC
len: 12; j_gene: TRBJ1-2; abundance: -; d_gene: -; v_gene: TRBV30; CDR3aa: CAWSVPVYGYTF; CDR3nt: TGTGCCTGGAGTGTTCCTGTCTATGGCTACACCTTC
len: 14; j_gene: TRBJ1-1; abundance: -; d_gene: TRBD1; v_gene: TRBV28; CDR3aa: CASSRDRVDTEAFF; CDR3nt: TGTGCCAGCTCCCGGGACAGGGTTGACACTGAAGCTTTCTTT
len: 13; j_gene: TRBJ1-1; abundance: -; d_gene: -; v_gene: TRBV29-1; CDR3aa: CSVEVGWNTEAFF; CDR3nt: TGCAGCGTTGAAGTGGGGTGGAACACTGAAGCTTTCTTT